The 27 T cell receptor beta chains reported below all come from one sample, sequenced in a study of shared clonotypes between healthy human individuals. Produced via immunoSEQ multiplex PCR; TCRdb's table is partial and in-frame only. The data show approximately 2.3 million clones, approximately 95% seen once. The specimen was naive CD4+ T cells from PBMCs. Noted subset: CD45RA+ positively selected. These receptors were taken from a man younger than 35 in good health. Some clones in this sample may be carry-over from other donors' samples.

The CDR3 nucleotides are TGTGCCAGCTCCCCTAGGGGGATGGAGCAGTACTTC. Translated, it gives CASSPRGMEQYF. The chain has TRBV18 and TRBJ2-7; the D gene is possibly TRBD1 (6 bases). The CDR3 has 12 residues. Trimming cost V 6 bases and J 7 bases, with 13 bases left between them. Germline CDR1 reads KGHSH; CDR2 reads LQKENI.

The gene calls are TRBV6-5 and TRBJ2-6; weak D call: TRBD1 (5 bases). The CDR3 extends over 16 amino acids. V was cut by 2 bases and J by 4 bases, with 12 bases left in between. CDR1 is MNHEY, CDR2 SVGAGI, per germline. In nucleotides, the CDR3 is TGTGCCAGCAGTTACCGACAGACTTCCGGGGCCAACGTCCTGACTTTC. Protein: CASSYRQTSGANVLTF.

The chain joins TRBV4-2 to TRBJ2-1, with D maybe TRBD2 (7 bases). Germline lookup yields CDR1 LGHNA and CDR2 YNFKEQ. V was pared by 0 bases and J by 7 bases, with 22 bases between. The CDR3 sequence is 18 residues long. CDR3 sequence (DNA): TGTGCCAGCAGCCAAGATTGGTTCCTCGGGGGGCTAAATAATGAGCAGTTCTTC. It specifies CASSQDWFLGGLNNEQFF.

The chain uses TRBV28 and TRBJ2-4, with D perhaps given as TRBD1 or TRBD2 (5 bases each). The CDR3 is 13 amino acids. CDR1 MDHEN and CDR2 SYDVKM come from the germline V gene. V was clipped by 11 bases and J by 9 bases, with 20 bases between them. CDR3 coding DNA: TGTGCCGCGGGTGACAGAGCTGGGCTCATTCAGTACTTC. Protein sequence: CAAGDRAGLIQYF.

Of note for this clone: This same CDR3 is encoded by further DNA sequences in the sample. The chain carries TRBV20-1 and TRBJ2-3; D remains ambiguous. This CDR3 has 11 amino acids. The germline gives CDR1 DFQATT, CDR2 SNEGSKA (reference sequence). V lost 6 bases and J lost 4, with 8 bases in between. CDR3 DNA: TGCAGTGCCCTCCGTCCAGATACGCAGTATTTT. Protein product: CSALRPDTQYF.

The chain has TRBV5-1 and TRBJ2-3; 9 positions match TRBD1. The CDR3 covers 17 residues. The germline gives CDR1 SGHRS, CDR2 YFSETQ. V was pared by 4 bases and J by 6 bases, with 15 bases of the junction left unmatched. CDR3 DNA: TGCGCCAGCAGCGCGGGACAGGGCGGATCGTGGGGGGATACGCAGTATTTT. The encoded protein is CASSAGQGGSWGDTQYF.

This clone was observed a single time. The chain employs TRBV6-5 and TRBJ1-2; D gene uncertain. The CDR3 spans 15 residues. V dropped 1 base and J dropped 0 bases, with 9 bases sitting between them. Germline lookup yields CDR1 MNHEY and CDR2 SVGAGI. CDR3 DNA sequence: TGTGCCAGCAGTTACTTGGGAACAGCTAACTATGGCTACACCTTC. Translating gives CASSYLGTANYGYTF.

On this clone itself: Other DNA sequences in this specimen translate into the identical CDR3. The rearrangement uses TRBV5-1 and TRBJ2-6, with D hard to call. V lost 4 bases, J lost 0 bases, and 8 bases lay in between. Germline V gene sequence: CDR1 SGHRS, CDR2 YFSETQ. The CDR3 runs 15 residues. The CDR3 DNA is TGCGCCAGCAGCCTTACTACCTCTGGGGCCAACGTCCTGACTTTC. This encodes CASSLTTSGANVLTF.

A remark on this clone: The same CDR3 also results from other DNA sequences found in this sample. This chain joins TRBV5-1 and TRBJ2-7, with D uncertain. Germline-derived CDR1 and CDR2 are SGHRS and YFSETQ. There are 12 residues in the CDR3. V lost 3 bases, J lost 0 bases, and 4 bases lay in between. The CDR3 sequence is CASSSPSYEQYF. The CDR3 coding sequence is TGCGCCAGCAGCTCACCCTCCTACGAGCAGTACTTC.

This clone has more than one count but fewer than ten. This sequence joins TRBV7-9 and TRBJ1-3, with D maybe TRBD1 (5 bases). V lost 2 bases to trimming and J lost 0 bases, with 8 bases between them. CDR1 is SEHNR, CDR2 FQNEAQ, per germline (reference sequence). The CDR3 totals 15 residues. The CDR3 DNA reads as TGTGCCAGCAGCTTACCCAGGGCCTCTGGAAACACCATATATTTT. It encodes CASSLPRASGNTIYF. Full variable domain (rest looked up from reference TRBV7-9 and TRBJ1-3): DTGVSQNPRHKITKRGQNVTFRCDPISEHNRLYWYRQTLGQGPEFLTYFQNEAQLEKSRLLSDRFSAERPKGSFSTLEIQRTEQGDSAMYLCASSLPRASGNTIYFGEGSWLTVV.

The CDR3 coding sequence is TGTGCCAGCGCTCGACAGGGGATCTACGAGCAGTACTTC. Its translation: CASARQGIYEQYF. The chain uses TRBV28 and TRBJ2-7, with 8 bases identical to TRBD1. This CDR3 comprises 13 residues. Trimming took 8 bases from V and 3 from J; bases not matched to a gene: 6. Germline-derived CDR1 and CDR2 are MDHEN and SYDVKM.

This chain connects TRBV6-5 to TRBJ1-5; no firm D call. Trimming pared 9 bases from V and 1 base from J, leaving 7 bases between. CDR3 length equals 12 residues. Germline V gene sequence: CDR1 MNHEY, CDR2 SVGAGI. CDR3 protein: CASRTSNQPQHF. The CDR3, as DNA: TGTGCCAGTCGGACGAGCAATCAGCCCCAGCATTTT.

Worth noting for this clone: Other DNA sequences in the sample encode the same CDR3. For the CDR3, the DNA is TGTGCCAGCTCACCACCGAGCAGGGCGACAGATACGCAGTATTTT. It translates to CASSPPSRATDTQYF. The V call is TRBV18, the J call TRBJ2-3; D perhaps matches TRBD1 (5 bases). The V and J ends lost 0 bases and 3 bases respectively, with 10 bases between them. Germline-derived CDR1 and CDR2 are KGHSH and LQKENI. This CDR3 is 15 amino acids long.

The J gene is TRBJ2-7, the V gene TRBV10-1, with 12 bases that match TRBD1. CDR3 length equals 14 residues. The ends lost 5 bases at V and 5 bases at J; junction bases unmatched: 4. Germline V gives CDR1 WNHNN, CDR2 SYGVQD (reference sequence). Here the CDR3 reads CASSPGTGGDEQYF. The CDR3 DNA follows: TGCGCCAGCAGTCCCGGGACAGGGGGCGACGAGCAGTACTTC.

CDR3 residues: CASSRVHESNSPLHF. In nucleotides, the CDR3 is TGTGCCAGCAGCAGAGTACACGAATCTAATTCACCCCTCCACTTT. The rearrangement links TRBV7-6 to TRBJ1-6; no clear D. V was shortened by 5 bases and J by 6 bases, with 14 bases between the two germline ends. This CDR3 is built from 15 residues. Germline assignment: CDR1 SGHVS and CDR2 FNYEAQ.

The V and J genes are TRBV28 and TRBJ1-2; D is undetermined. From germline, CDR1 is MDHEN and CDR2 SYDVKM. The V end was cut by 6 bases, the J end by 5 bases, with 10 bases between. The CDR3 is 12 residues long. The CDR3: CASSPLWYGYTF. Written as DNA, the CDR3 is TGTGCCAGCAGCCCTCTATGGTATGGCTACACCTTC.

About this clone: Other nucleotide sequences in the sample specify the same CDR3. The chain uses TRBV18 and TRBJ1-1; 8 bases agree with TRBD1. The CDR3 spans 15 residues. V lost 4 bases and J lost 1; bases outside the gene matches: 5. CDR1 is KGHSH, CDR2 LQKENI, per germline. The CDR3 coding sequence is TGTGCCAGCTCACTGGGACAGGCGAGGAACACTGAAGCTTTCTTT. Its translation: CASSLGQARNTEAFF.

The J gene is TRBJ2-6, the V gene TRBV9; D remains unclear. The CDR3 length is 16 residues. Germline CDR1 reads SGDLS; CDR2 reads YYNGEE. Between the trimmed V and J ends, which lost 3 bases and 4 bases, there was a span of 14 bases. The CDR3 nucleotides are TGTGCCAGCAGCGAGGGTAACTTCCCCGGGGCCAACGTCCTGACTTTC. Amino acid sequence: CASSEGNFPGANVLTF. Using reference TRBV9 and TRBJ2-6 for the parts outside the CDR3, the full variable domain is DSGVTQTPKHLITATGQRVTLRCSPRSGDLSVYWYQQSLDQGLQFLIQYYNGEERAKGNILERFSAQQFPDLHSELNLSSLELGDSALYFCASSEGNFPGANVLTFGAGSRLTVL.

CDR3 sequence: CASSSTPGVGTDTQYF. The DNA for the CDR3 is TGTGCCAGCAGCTCGACACCGGGAGTGGGCACAGATACGCAGTATTTT. The V call is TRBV7-3, the J call TRBJ2-3; weak D call: TRBD2 (6 bases). Germline CDR1 SGHTA, CDR2 FQGTGA. This CDR3 comprises 16 residues. With 4 bases removed from V and 1 base from J, the gap between germline ends came to 15 bases.

Here the CDR3 reads CASSLSPYEQFF. The CDR3 nucleotides read TGTGCCAGCAGTTTAAGCCCCTATGAGCAGTTCTTC. The genes are TRBV28 and TRBJ2-1, with D hard to call. V gave up 2 bases and J gave up 8 bases, with 7 bases separating them. This CDR3 comprises 12 residues. From germline, CDR1 is MDHEN and CDR2 SYDVKM.

V usage is TRBV5-6 and J usage is TRBJ2-3, with 11 bases fitting TRBD2. Germline CDR1 is SGHDT and CDR2 is YYEEEE. This CDR3 is built from 17 residues. V was pared by 4 bases and J by 3 bases, with 10 bases of the junction left unmatched. Here the CDR3 reads CASSVRLAGGRTDTQYF. The CDR3 DNA reads TGTGCCAGCAGCGTCCGGTTAGCGGGAGGGCGAACAGATACGCAGTATTTT.

V usage is TRBV9 and J usage is TRBJ1-2; 7 bases are shared with TRBD1. The ends lost 1 base at V and 3 bases at J; junction bases unmatched: 6. Germline V CDR1 and CDR2: SGDLS, YYNGEE. This CDR3 is built from 15 residues. CDR3 nucleotide sequence: TGTGCCAGCAGCGTACTGGGGGGGACAGACTATGGCTACACCTTC. Amino acid sequence: CASSVLGGTDYGYTF.

The J gene is TRBJ1-1, the V gene TRBV5-1; a weak D match, TRBD1 (6 bases). V was shortened by 0 bases and J by 6 bases, with 15 bases between the two germline ends. Per the germline V gene, CDR1 is SGHRS and CDR2 is YFSETQ. The CDR3 is 15 residues long. CDR3 coding DNA: TGCGCCAGCAGCTTGGACCCCGGGACAATATCTGAAGCTTTCTTT. It translates to CASSLDPGTISEAFF.

The chain has TRBV11-1 and TRBJ2-7; 9 positions match TRBD1. CDR1 and CDR2 (germline): SGHAT, FQDESV (reference sequence). Trimming at V came to 5 bases and at J to 12 bases, leaving 14 bases not matched to a gene. The CDR3 is 14 amino acids. This CDR3 reads CASSTTGTGTLAYF. The CDR3 DNA sequence: TGTGCCAGCAGCACCACCGGGACAGGGACCTTGGCGTACTTC.

The V call is TRBV6-1, the J call TRBJ2-3; 7 nucleotides match TRBD2. CDR1 and CDR2 from the germline V gene are MNHNS and SASEGT. V dropped 7 bases and J dropped 0; count of bases not matched to a gene: 4. CDR3 length equals 14 residues. The chain's CDR3 is CASMSGGSTDTQYF. DNA for the CDR3: TGTGCCAGCATGTCGGGGGGTAGCACAGATACGCAGTATTTT.

The J gene is TRBJ1-2, the V gene TRBV19, with D uncertain. Germline V gene lookup returns CDR1 LNHDA and CDR2 SQIVND (reference sequence). This CDR3 has 13 amino acids. V was trimmed by 7 bases and J by 7 bases, leaving 16 bases between them. The CDR3 DNA reads as TGTGCCAGTAACCCGATCCTCGGTGGTGGCTACACCTTC. Translation: CASNPILGGGYTF. The full variable domain, in which reference TRBV19 and TRBJ1-2 provide the parts outside the CDR3, is DGGITQSPKYLFRKEGQNVTLSCEQNLNHDAMYWYRQDPGQGLRLIYYSQIVNDFQKGDIAEGYSVSREKKESFPLTVTSAQKNPTAFYLCASNPILGGGYTFGSGTRLTVV.

The chain combines TRBV5-1 with TRBJ2-7, with a weak D call TRBD2 (6 bases). The length of the CDR3 is 16 residues. The V gene lost 4 bases and the J gene lost 4 bases, with 21 bases spanning the gap. Germline loops: CDR1 SGHRS, CDR2 YFSETQ. Here the CDR3 reads CASSPQPGTSAYEQYF. As DNA, the CDR3 is TGCGCCAGCAGCCCCCAACCGGGGACTTCAGCATACGAGCAGTACTTC.